Listed below are T cell receptor beta chains from one sample, sequenced in a study of T cell responses to AZD1222 COVID-19 vaccine. Clones were read by immunoSEQ multiplex PCR, and TCRdb kept only the in-frame ones, dropping some. Counted here are some 150,000 clones, 90% to 95% occurring once; the ten biggest clones make up approximately 2.7%. Sequences were derived from peripheral blood, sampled on day 0 of MenACWY control vaccination. These TCRs come from an adult in good health. The CDR3 runs from the conserved cysteine through the conserved F or W. The order of the fields is J gene, V gene, clone size, D gene, CDR3 protein, CDR3 DNA. D genes are given only for firm matches. Only some rows state a clone size, as once, few, many or a class for expanded clones.

j_call: TRBJ2-7; v_call: TRBV27; clone_size: once; d_call: NA; cdr3_aa: CASSHGGFYEQYF; cdr3_nt: TGTGCCAGCAGTCACGGGGGTTTTTACGAGCAGTACTTC
j_call: TRBJ2-1; v_call: TRBV2; clone_size: NA; d_call: NA; cdr3_aa: CASSGAIRSYNEQFF; cdr3_nt: TGTGCCAGCAGCGGGGCCATACGCTCCTACAATGAGCAGTTCTTC
j_call: TRBJ1-5; v_call: TRBV6-4; clone_size: NA; d_call: NA; cdr3_aa: CASRPQGNSNQPQHF; cdr3_nt: TGTGCCAGCAGACCCCAGGGGAATAGCAATCAGCCCCAGCATTTT
j_call: TRBJ1-1; v_call: TRBV27; clone_size: few; d_call: NA; cdr3_aa: CASSLQTGENTEAFF; cdr3_nt: TGTGCCAGCAGTTTGCAGACAGGCGAGAACACTGAAGCTTTCTTT
j_call: TRBJ2-5; v_call: TRBV11-2; clone_size: NA; d_call: TRBD2; cdr3_aa: CASSAGTSGGRQETQYF; cdr3_nt: TGTGCCAGCAGCGCCGGGACTAGCGGGGGGCGGCAAGAGACCCAGTACTTC
j_call: TRBJ2-7; v_call: TRBV5-5; clone_size: NA; d_call: NA; cdr3_aa: CASSFVPEGYEQYF; cdr3_nt: TGTGCCAGCAGCTTCGTTCCAGAGGGCTACGAGCAGTACTTC
j_call: TRBJ1-4; v_call: TRBV3-1/TRBV3-2; clone_size: NA; d_call: TRBD1; cdr3_aa: CASSQKSLQGQAEKLFF; cdr3_nt: TGTGCCAGCAGCCAAAAATCATTACAGGGGCAAGCCGAAAAACTGTTTTTT
j_call: TRBJ1-6; v_call: TRBV5-1; clone_size: NA; d_call: TRBD1; cdr3_aa: CASSLWDPRGSYNSPLHF; cdr3_nt: TGCGCCAGCAGCTTGTGGGACCCCAGGGGGTCCTATAATTCACCCCTCCACTTT
j_call: TRBJ2-2; v_call: TRBV7-2; clone_size: once; d_call: NA; cdr3_aa: CASLVSLAKNTGELFF; cdr3_nt: TGTGCCAGCCTCGTCTCTTTAGCGAAAAACACCGGGGAGCTGTTTTTT
j_call: TRBJ1-2; v_call: TRBV27; clone_size: medium-sized; d_call: TRBD1; cdr3_aa: CASSPGQGSGGYTF; cdr3_nt: TGTGCCAGCAGTCCAGGACAGGGGTCGGGCGGCTACACCTTC
j_call: TRBJ1-6; v_call: TRBV3-1/TRBV3-2; clone_size: NA; d_call: NA; cdr3_aa: CASSLPGGGAGSPLHF; cdr3_nt: TGTGCCAGCAGCCTGCCCGGGGGGGGCGCAGGATCACCCCTCCACTTT
j_call: TRBJ2-3; v_call: TRBV5-1; clone_size: few; d_call: NA; cdr3_aa: CASSFWGSTDTQYF; cdr3_nt: TGCGCCAGCAGCTTTTGGGGGAGCACAGATACGCAGTATTTT
j_call: TRBJ2-7; v_call: TRBV9; clone_size: NA; d_call: NA; cdr3_aa: CASSGHTGNEQYF; cdr3_nt: TGTGCCAGCAGTGGTCACACAGGTAACGAGCAGTACTTC
j_call: TRBJ2-7; v_call: TRBV28; clone_size: NA; d_call: NA; cdr3_aa: CASSLWEGGNYEQYF; cdr3_nt: TGTGCCAGCAGTTTATGGGAGGGGGGAAACTACGAGCAGTACTTC
j_call: TRBJ2-5; v_call: TRBV7-3; clone_size: NA; d_call: TRBD2; cdr3_aa: CASSRLAGAETQYF; cdr3_nt: TGTGCCAGCAGCCGACTAGCGGGAGCAGAGACCCAGTACTTC
j_call: TRBJ1-5; v_call: TRBV6-5; clone_size: NA; d_call: TRBD1; cdr3_aa: CATLDRGRGQPQHF; cdr3_nt: TGTGCCACCCTGGACAGGGGGCGCGGTCAGCCCCAGCATTTT
j_call: TRBJ1-1; v_call: TRBV7-9; clone_size: NA; d_call: NA; cdr3_aa: CASSLALGVSGGEAFF; cdr3_nt: TGTGCCAGCAGCTTAGCACTCGGAGTATCGGGTGGGGAAGCTTTCTTT
j_call: TRBJ1-2; v_call: TRBV5-1; clone_size: NA; d_call: NA; cdr3_aa: CASSVVMSGPYTF; cdr3_nt: TGCGCCAGCAGCGTAGTGATGTCTGGGCCCTACACCTTC
j_call: TRBJ1-5; v_call: TRBV6-2/TRBV6-3; clone_size: NA; d_call: NA; cdr3_aa: CASSLLASNQPQHF; cdr3_nt: TGTGCCAGCAGCCTTCTGGCGAGCAATCAGCCCCAGCATTTT
j_call: TRBJ2-1; v_call: TRBV29-1; clone_size: NA; d_call: NA; cdr3_aa: CSVARSNEQFF; cdr3_nt: TGCAGCGTTGCCAGGAGTAACGAGCAGTTCTTC
j_call: TRBJ2-5; v_call: TRBV27; clone_size: many; d_call: NA; cdr3_aa: CASSRGVGSGETQYF; cdr3_nt: TGTGCCAGCAGCCGAGGAGTCGGGAGTGGAGAGACCCAGTACTTC
j_call: TRBJ2-2; v_call: TRBV6-6; clone_size: NA; d_call: TRBD2; cdr3_aa: CASSYSNGGWELFF; cdr3_nt: TGTGCCAGCAGTTACTCGAACGGGGGGTGGGAGCTGTTTTTT
j_call: TRBJ2-7; v_call: TRBV11-2; clone_size: NA; d_call: NA; cdr3_aa: CASSHSAVSSYEQYF; cdr3_nt: TGTGCCAGCAGCCACTCAGCGGTGAGCTCCTACGAGCAGTACTTC
j_call: TRBJ1-1; v_call: TRBV2; clone_size: NA; d_call: NA; cdr3_aa: CASRGEMNTEAFF; cdr3_nt: TGTGCCAGCAGAGGGGAAATGAACACTGAAGCTTTCTTT
j_call: TRBJ2-3; v_call: TRBV5-1; clone_size: NA; d_call: TRBD2; cdr3_aa: CASSSGTSGATDTQYF; cdr3_nt: TGCGCCAGCAGCTCGGGGACTAGCGGGGCGACAGATACGCAGTATTTT
j_call: TRBJ1-5; v_call: TRBV27; clone_size: NA; d_call: NA; cdr3_aa: CASSFFQGHQPQHF; cdr3_nt: TGTGCCAGCAGTTTTTTCCAGGGTCATCAGCCCCAGCATTTT
j_call: TRBJ2-7; v_call: TRBV7-2; clone_size: few; d_call: NA; cdr3_aa: CASSLDRVGEQYF; cdr3_nt: TGTGCCAGCAGCTTAGACAGGGTAGGGGAGCAGTACTTC
j_call: TRBJ2-7; v_call: TRBV5-1; clone_size: NA; d_call: NA; cdr3_aa: CASSLAGDRQFAQYF; cdr3_nt: TGCGCCAGCAGCTTGGCGGGAGACAGACAGTTCGCGCAGTACTTC
j_call: TRBJ1-5; v_call: TRBV5-5; clone_size: NA; d_call: NA; cdr3_aa: CASSPEKGGNQPQHF; cdr3_nt: TGTGCCAGCAGCCCAGAAAAGGGTGGCAATCAGCCCCAGCATTTT
j_call: TRBJ1-2; v_call: TRBV6-5; clone_size: few; d_call: NA; cdr3_aa: CASSPGGYGYTF; cdr3_nt: TGTGCCAGCAGCCCCGGTGGCTATGGCTACACCTTC
j_call: TRBJ2-3; v_call: TRBV19; clone_size: NA; d_call: NA; cdr3_aa: CASSSFPDTQYF; cdr3_nt: TGTGCCAGTAGTAGCTTCCCAGATACGCAGTATTTT
j_call: TRBJ1-4; v_call: TRBV7-9; clone_size: NA; d_call: TRBD1; cdr3_aa: CASSSQGAANEKLFF; cdr3_nt: TGTGCCAGCAGCTCTCAGGGGGCAGCTAATGAAAAACTGTTTTTT
j_call: TRBJ1-1; v_call: TRBV7-3; clone_size: NA; d_call: NA; cdr3_aa: CASSASSLAVKAFF; cdr3_nt: TGTGCCAGCAGCGCATCATCACTGGCCGTAAAAGCTTTCTTT
j_call: TRBJ2-7; v_call: TRBV4-1; clone_size: NA; d_call: NA; cdr3_aa: CASSQGVSGIRSYEQYF; cdr3_nt: TGCGCCAGCAGCCAAGGGGTTAGCGGAATACGCTCCTACGAGCAGTACTTC
j_call: TRBJ2-2; v_call: TRBV7-2; clone_size: NA; d_call: TRBD1; cdr3_aa: CASSLQPGGITGELFF; cdr3_nt: TGTGCCAGCAGCTTACAGCCAGGGGGCATCACCGGGGAGCTGTTTTTT
j_call: TRBJ2-4; v_call: TRBV2; clone_size: NA; d_call: TRBD1; cdr3_aa: CASSADRGKRVIQYF; cdr3_nt: TGTGCCAGCAGTGCAGACAGGGGGAAGCGGGTCATTCAGTACTTC
j_call: TRBJ2-5; v_call: TRBV18; clone_size: NA; d_call: NA; cdr3_aa: CASSRAEGKPKETQYF; cdr3_nt: TGTGCCAGCTCCCGGGCGGAGGGCAAGCCCAAAGAGACCCAGTACTTC
j_call: TRBJ2-6; v_call: TRBV6-6; clone_size: NA; d_call: NA; cdr3_aa: CASSRNTDSGANVLTF; cdr3_nt: TGTGCCAGCAGTCGTAATACAGACTCTGGGGCCAACGTCCTGACTTTC
j_call: TRBJ2-5; v_call: TRBV28; clone_size: NA; d_call: TRBD1; cdr3_aa: CASSSRTGVAETQYF; cdr3_nt: TGTGCCAGCAGTTCCCGGACAGGGGTAGCAGAGACCCAGTACTTC
j_call: TRBJ1-6; v_call: TRBV27; clone_size: NA; d_call: NA; cdr3_aa: CASSFLTPRDSDNSPLHF; cdr3_nt: TGTGCCAGCAGTTTCCTAACACCCCGGGACTCGGATAATTCACCCCTCCACTTT
j_call: TRBJ1-2; v_call: TRBV4-2; clone_size: NA; d_call: NA; cdr3_aa: CASSQVGASSANYGYTF; cdr3_nt: TGTGCCAGCAGCCAAGTGGGAGCCTCATCCGCTAACTATGGCTACACCTTC
j_call: TRBJ2-1; v_call: TRBV4-1; clone_size: NA; d_call: NA; cdr3_aa: CASSQDRLAHEQFF; cdr3_nt: TGCGCCAGCAGCCAAGATCGGCTAGCACATGAGCAGTTCTTC
j_call: TRBJ1-2; v_call: TRBV24-1; clone_size: NA; d_call: NA; cdr3_aa: CATSDSVDGYTF; cdr3_nt: TGTGCCACCAGTGATTCAGTCGATGGCTACACCTTC